Presented here are 17 T cell receptor beta chains from one specimen sequenced in a study of spatial heterogeneity in lung cancer. TCRdb recomputed calls from the 5' RACE reads with MiXCR, one row per CDR3 protein. The sample holds 40,000 to 45,000 distinct CDR3 sequences, approximately 13% seen once. Time point given: sample taken at primary tumor resection. Source: PBMCs, taken at surgery. The receptors derive from a male donor with early-stage non-small cell lung cancer.

This clonotype was observed a few times. The chain carries TRBV5-1 and TRBJ1-3; D is unclear. Germline V gene data show CDR1 as SGHRS and CDR2 as YFSETQ. Trimming removed 5 bases at V and 4 bases at J, with 10 bases between. The CDR3 length is 13 residues. Here the CDR3 reads CASSTPEGNTIYF. CDR3 bases: TGCGCCAGCAGTACCCCGGAAGGAAACACCATATATTTT.

V and J are TRBV20-1 and TRBJ2-7; 8 nucleotides line up with TRBD1. Losses at the gene ends were 6 bases for V and 6 bases for J; bases not matched to a gene: 10. CDR1 and CDR2 (germline): DFQATT, SNEGSKA (reference sequence). This CDR3 has 13 amino acids. CDR3 amino acids: CSADSYGQGEQYF. The CDR3 nucleotides are TGCAGTGCCGACAGCTACGGACAGGGCGAGCAGTACTTC.

This clonotype was found many times. The chain recombines TRBV28 with TRBJ2-1; 7 bases line up with TRBD2. CDR1 and CDR2 (germline): MDHEN, SYDVKM. The CDR3 loop spans 15 amino acids. J was trimmed by 7 bases and V by 7 bases; bases with no gene match: 13. The CDR3 is CASTFPGGSGNEQFF. CDR3 DNA: TGTGCCAGCACCTTCCCGGGCGGGAGTGGAAATGAGCAGTTCTTC.

V usage is TRBV15 and J usage is TRBJ1-3, with D uncertain. This CDR3 is built from 13 residues. The V and J ends lost 0 bases and 4 bases respectively, with 4 bases between them. Germline V gene data show CDR1 as LNHNV and CDR2 as YYDKDF (reference sequence). The CDR3 reads CATSRDRGNTIYF. The CDR3 DNA is TGTGCCACCAGCAGAGATAGAGGAAACACCATATATTTT.

As to this clonotype: Mismatch with germline at one junction end may stem from a read error. The rearrangement joins TRBV7-9 to TRBJ2-3; perhaps D is TRBD1 or TRBD2 (5 bases each). The CDR3 consists of 14 residues. The V gene's germline CDR1 is SEHNR and CDR2 FQNEAQ (reference sequence). The CDR3 is CAGSTSGRSATQYF. CDR3 coding DNA: TGTGCCGGCAGCACTTCGGGACGGAGTGCTACGCAGTATTTT.

This clonotype has a count of ten or more. The rearrangement joins TRBV4-1 to TRBJ2-3; perhaps TRBD2 as D (6 bases). Germline CDR1 and CDR2: MGHRA and YSYEKL. V lost 4 bases to trimming and J lost 3 bases, with 17 bases between them. CDR3 size: 16 residues. The chain's CDR3 is CASSPMGGRGTDTQYF. The CDR3 nucleotides read TGCGCCAGCAGCCCCATGGGGGGAAGAGGGACAGATACGCAGTATTTT.

This clonotype has a count of ten or more. J is TRBJ2-7 and V is TRBV10-2; tentatively, D is TRBD2 (6 bases). Germline V lookup: CDR1 WSHSY, CDR2 SAAADI. This CDR3 comprises 14 residues. The V end was cut by 8 bases, the J end by 0 bases, with 14 bases between. The CDR3 DNA sequence: TGCGCCAGCCGCCCCTCGGGGGACTCCTACGAGCAGTACTTC. Protein sequence: CASRPSGDSYEQYF.

Many counts were recorded for this clonotype. The chain joins TRBV5-1 to TRBJ1-1; possibly TRBD1 for D (6 bases). CDR1 is SGHRS, CDR2 YFSETQ, per germline. The CDR3 length is 14 residues. Trimming took off 0 bases at V and 1 base at J, with 7 bases between the two ends. The CDR3 nucleotides are TGCGCCAGCAGCTTGGGGACAGAGAACACTGAAGCTTTCTTT. As protein: CASSLGTENTEAFF.

On this clonotype itself: Sequence at one end of the junction differs from germline and may be a read error. V gene TRBV5-4 combines with J gene TRBJ2-3, with D tentatively TRBD1 (5 bases). There are 12 residues in the CDR3. Germline CDR1 reads SGHNT; CDR2 reads YYREEE (reference sequence). The CDR3 loop is CASSPDTRISDF. CDR3 DNA sequence: TGTGCCAGCAGCCCGGACACCCGTATTTCGGATTTT.

This clonotype was counted only a few times. The V call is TRBV6-5, the J call TRBJ1-1; D gene unclear. Germline V gene sequence: CDR1 MNHEY, CDR2 SVGAGI. The length of the CDR3 is 13 residues. V was trimmed by 7 bases and J by 0 bases, leaving 9 bases between them. The CDR3 DNA follows: TGTGCCAGCACCAACCCAGTGAACACTGAAGCTTTCTTT. This translates into CASTNPVNTEAFF.

This chain joins TRBV10-3 and TRBJ2-4; 8 positions agree with TRBD1. The CDR3 is made up of 16 amino acids. Germline V gene sequence: CDR1 ENHRY, CDR2 SYGVKD. V trimming: 3 bases; J trimming: 4 bases; junction bases outside the gene matches: 8. Here the CDR3 DNA reads TGTGCCATCAGTGAAAGTGACAGGACAGGGAAAAACATTCAGTACTTC. Encoded protein: CAISESDRTGKNIQYF.

In its sample, this clonotype is medium-sized (0.01 to 0.1%). The genes are TRBV4-3 and TRBJ2-7; 8 bases are a match to TRBD2. The CDR3 is made up of 14 amino acids. The trim removed 4 bases at V and 4 bases at J, leaving 6 bases unmatched. Germline lookup yields CDR1 LGHNA and CDR2 YSLEER. For the CDR3, the DNA is TGCGCCAGCAGCCCGGGACTAGGAAAATACGAGCAGTACTTC. Encoded protein: CASSPGLGKYEQYF.

In its sample, this clonotype was seen many times. The chain links TRBV7-2 to TRBJ2-5; 8 bases map to TRBD1. The V gene's germline CDR1 is SGHTA and CDR2 FQGNSA. The CDR3 sequence is 14 residues long. The V and J ends lost 3 bases and 5 bases, in that order; junction bases with no gene match: 5. This CDR3 is CASSFDRGRETQYF. DNA of the CDR3: TGTGCCAGCAGCTTTGACAGGGGCCGGGAGACCCAGTACTTC.

This clonotype appeared a few times. The genes are TRBV27 and TRBJ1-1; 8 bases map to TRBD1. The CDR3 extends over 15 amino acids. Germline V gene lookup returns CDR1 MNHEY and CDR2 SMNVEV (reference sequence). V shed 5 bases and J 6 bases; nucleotides not matched to a gene: 11. The CDR3 nucleotides read TGTGCCAGCAGTATCTTGTCAGGGGGCAGGTCTGAAGCTTTCTTT. It specifies CASSILSGGRSEAFF.

This chain links TRBV7-8 with TRBJ1-3; D is undetermined. Germline V gene lookup returns CDR1 SGHVS and CDR2 FQNEAQ. The CDR3 is made up of 16 amino acids. V was shortened by 5 bases and J by 3 bases, with 17 bases between the two germline ends. CDR3 sequence reads: CASSGRGASLGNTIYF. CDR3 sequence (DNA): TGTGCCAGCAGCGGGAGAGGTGCCAGCCTTGGAAACACCATATATTTT.

This clonotype has a handful of counts. The chain carries TRBV7-2 and TRBJ1-3, with D possibly being TRBD1 (6 bases). The germline V gene has CDR1 SGHTA and CDR2 FQGNSA. This CDR3 is built from 14 residues. Trimming pared 4 bases from V and 4 bases from J, leaving 11 bases between. The CDR3 is CASSSRRGGNTIYF. The CDR3 DNA sequence: TGTGCCAGCAGCTCCCGCAGGGGCGGAAACACCATATATTTT.

This clonotype was recorded at least ten times. The chain has TRBV14 and TRBJ2-7, with unresolved D. The CDR3 covers 14 residues. CDR1 SGHDN and CDR2 FVKESK come from the germline V gene. V was shortened by 1 base and J by 2 bases, with 9 bases between the two germline ends. The CDR3 nucleotides are TGTGCCAGCAGCCAAGGCAGGCTTCCCTACGAGCAGTACTTC. Residues: CASSQGRLPYEQYF.